This TCR beta chain originates from a study of shared clonotypes between healthy human individuals. It was roughly 88 million PBMCs that unsorted samples used for genomic DNA. Findings and caveats of the study: Collection of samples was limited to blood; tissue repertoires likely differ.

The CDR3 totals 13 residues. V lost 9 bases to trimming and J lost 4 bases, with 16 bases between them. Germline-derived CDR1 and CDR2 are MDHEN and SYDVKM. As for this clone: Its antigen is still unknown.

In the original processing: ImmunoSEQ supplied junction-only sequences lacking quality scores, so filtering was different. Data came from immunoSEQ multiplex PCR; TCRdb stores just in-frame clones and leaves some out. V and J calls and clone size are as listed in that table; D and trimming were resolved from the DNA. The sample shows 400,000 to 600,000 clones, about 85% of them seen only once. The sample comprised PBMCs. This TCR was recovered from a middle-aged woman in good health. Some clones in this sample may be carry-over from other donors' samples. This rearrangement joins TRBV28 to TRBJ2-7; no definite D call. The CDR3 DNA follows: TGTGCCAGTAAGGTGGGATTCGGGTACGAGCAGTACTTC. As protein: CASKVGFGYEQYF.